This entry lists 22 T cell receptor beta chains sequenced from one sample in a study of neoadjuvant nivolumab and ipilimumab in lung cancer (dated by TCRdb to 2020 to 2021). The library was produced with the immunoSEQ multiplex PCR assay. The immuneACCESS repertoire file appears here via TCRdb, limited to in-frame rearrangements. These files lack a portion of the clones; in checked studies, under half of the deficit traces to unresolved V genes, and the cause of the others is not known. In this sample the table shows 25,000 to 35,000 clones, about 83% of which occur a single time. About 5.5% of the sample rests with the top ten. This sample's time point label indicates: at surgical resection after neoadjuvant nivolumab +/- ipilimumab. Sequencing used tumor tissue, obtained after neoadjuvant nivolumab, alone or with ipilimumab, at or shortly before surgery. The receptors were sampled from an adult with non-small cell lung cancer.

The J gene is TRBJ2-1, the V gene TRBV6-4; the D gene could be TRBD1 or TRBD2 (7 bases each). The CDR3 runs to 16 residues. The V end lost 3 bases, the J end lost 7 bases, and 19 bases lay between the germline ends. In germline, CDR1 is MRHNA, CDR2 SNTAGT. CDR3 nucleotides: TGTGCCAGCAGTGATTCGTGGGAGGGGGACAGAAATGAGCAGTTCTTC. Translation: CASSDSWEGDRNEQFF.

A remark on this clone: One junction end does not reproduce the germline sequence, and a read error may be involved. Other DNA sequences in the sample encode the same CDR3. The J gene is TRBJ1-2, the V gene TRBV5-8; 10 bases agree with TRBD1. This CDR3 is 14 amino acids long. Germline lookup yields CDR1 SGHTS and CDR2 YDEGEE. CDR3 coding DNA: TGTGCTAGCAGCGCCAGGACAGGGGGGTATGGCTACACCTTC. As protein: CASSARTGGYGYTF.

The chain employs TRBV6-6 and TRBJ2-5; TRBD1 is a possible D gene (6 bases). CDR3 size: 15 residues. The ends were cut back, 4 bases at V and 0 bases at J, with 12 bases in the middle. The germline V gene has CDR1 MNHNY and CDR2 SVGAGI (reference sequence). CDR3 sequence reads: CASSLTGAYQETQYF. The CDR3 bases are TGTGCCAGCAGTTTGACAGGAGCTTACCAAGAGACCCAGTACTTC.

The chain carries TRBV7-2 and TRBJ2-7; 9 bases match TRBD1. The trim removed 4 bases at V and 6 bases at J, leaving 13 bases unmatched. The CDR3 has 16 residues. Germline CDR1 reads SGHTA; CDR2 reads FQGNSA. As DNA, the CDR3 is TGTGCCAGCAGCTCGCCTTTCGGGACAGGGTTTGCCGAGCAGTACTTC. Residues: CASSSPFGTGFAEQYF.

J is TRBJ1-1 and V is TRBV7-9; D call uncertain. V was trimmed by 6 bases and J by 8 bases, leaving 19 bases between them. The germline CDR1 and CDR2 sequences are SEHNR and FQNEAQ (reference sequence). The CDR3 contains 14 residues. For the CDR3, the DNA is TGTGCCAGCAGTTTGTGGGCCGACGATGGGGAAGCTTTCTTT. It yields the protein CASSLWADDGEAFF.

The chain combines TRBV2 with TRBJ2-7; 14 bases agree with TRBD2. The CDR3 covers 14 residues. V trimming: 6 bases; J trimming: 6 bases; junction bases outside the gene matches: 4. CDR1 is SNHLY, CDR2 FYNNEI, per germline. This CDR3 is CASRGTSGGSEQYF. The CDR3 DNA reads TGTGCCAGCAGAGGGACTAGCGGGGGATCCGAGCAGTACTTC.

The rearrangement joins TRBV11-1 to TRBJ1-1, with D possibly matching TRBD1 (6 bases). The V end was cut by 5 bases, the J end by 6 bases, with 19 bases between. Germline assignment: CDR1 SGHAT and CDR2 FQDESV (reference sequence). The CDR3 runs to 15 residues. The CDR3 region has the DNA TGTGCCAGCAGCCCCCGAGGGGGGGCGGAGGCTGAAGCTTTCTTT. Translated: CASSPRGGAEAEAFF.

This clone was counted a single time. The chain employs TRBV29-1 and TRBJ1-1; maybe TRBD1 (5 bases). Trimming took 4 bases from V and 5 from J, leaving 8 bases between them. The CDR3 sequence is 11 residues long. The germline V gene has CDR1 SQVTM and CDR2 ANQGSEA. CDR3 coding DNA: TGCAGCGTTGCGAGGGGAACTGAAGCTTTCTTT. It yields the protein CSVARGTEAFF.

This rearrangement joins TRBV4-1 to TRBJ2-1; TRBD2 agrees at 13 bases. This CDR3 has 15 residues. Germline V gene sequence: CDR1 MGHRA, CDR2 YSYEKL. The J segment lost 9 bases and the V segment lost 4 bases, leaving 6 bases of the junction unmatched. DNA for the CDR3: TGCGCCAGCAGCCGTCCGACTAGCGGGGGGATTGAGCAGTTCTTC. This codes for CASSRPTSGGIEQFF.

In regard to this clone: Compared with germline, one end of the junction differs, possibly owing to a read error. The chain recombines TRBV30 with TRBJ1-2; 10 bases fit TRBD1. The CDR3 length is 10 residues. CDR1 GTSNPN and CDR2 SVGIG come from the germline V gene (reference sequence). The CDR3 is CAWQTGGWFF. CDR3 coding DNA: TGTGCCTGGCAGACAGGGGGCTGGTTCTTC.

The table lists this clone with a few counts. The chain combines TRBV7-2 with TRBJ2-5; D gene ambiguous. The CDR3 runs 13 residues. Germline lookup yields CDR1 SGHTA and CDR2 FQGNSA. The V end lost 4 bases, the J end lost 5 bases, and 11 bases lay between the germline ends. The CDR3 here is CASSWPGLETQYF. The CDR3 region has the DNA TGTGCCAGCAGCTGGCCCGGGTTGGAGACCCAGTACTTC.

This clone was recorded only once. The chain has TRBV7-9 and TRBJ1-6, with 7 bases matching TRBD1. The CDR3 covers 14 residues. The V gene end was trimmed by 5 bases and the J gene end by 5 bases; junction bases not matched to a gene: 3. The germline gives CDR1 SEHNR, CDR2 FQNEAQ (reference sequence). The CDR3 DNA follows: TGTGCCAGCAGCCGGGACAGCGATAATTCACCCCTCCACTTT. This gives the protein CASSRDSDNSPLHF.

This clone has just one count. The chain combines TRBV30 with TRBJ1-4; 12 bases are shared with TRBD1. The CDR3 totals 16 residues. Germline trimming cut 2 bases from V and 11 bases from J; bases unmatched to any gene: 12. Germline V lookup: CDR1 GTSNPN, CDR2 SVGIG (reference sequence). The CDR3 sequence: CAWSSPSGTGGNKLFF. For the CDR3, the DNA is TGTGCCTGGAGTTCCCCCTCCGGGACAGGGGGCAATAAACTGTTTTTT.

This chain uses TRBV6-5 with TRBJ1-2; D ambiguous. The CDR3 spans 12 residues. The V gene's germline CDR1 is MNHEY and CDR2 SVGAGI. The germline V and J ends were trimmed by 8 bases and 5 bases, with 12 bases remaining between them. For the CDR3, the DNA is TGTGCCAGCGCTAGCAGTACTTATGGCTACACCTTC. It is translated as CASASSTYGYTF.

The chain combines TRBV7-2 with TRBJ1-1, with D uncertain. V dropped 7 bases and J dropped 6 bases, with 15 bases sitting between them. The germline V gene encodes CDR1 SGHTA and CDR2 FQGNSA. The CDR3 sequence is 13 residues long. The CDR3 nucleotides read TGTGCCAGCACGCCCAATTTAGCGGCTGAAGCTTTCTTT. Protein sequence: CASTPNLAAEAFF.

V usage is TRBV19 and J usage is TRBJ2-2; TRBD2 agrees at 10 bases. The CDR3 extends over 15 amino acids. The V and J ends lost 7 bases and 2 bases, in that order; junction bases with no gene match: 4. Germline V lookup: CDR1 LNHDA, CDR2 SQIVND (reference sequence). Written as DNA, the CDR3 is TGTGCCAGTAAGCGGGAGGGATTTAACACCGGGGAGCTGTTTTTT. Its translation: CASKREGFNTGELFF.

In this sample, this clone turned up once. The rearrangement joins TRBV9 to TRBJ2-3; a possible D gene is TRBD2 (7 bases). This CDR3 region has 16 residues. The V and J ends lost 0 bases and 3 bases respectively, with 14 bases between them. Germline V gene sequence: CDR1 SGDLS, CDR2 YYNGEE. CDR3 sequence (DNA): TGTGCCAGCAGCGTAGCTAGCGGAGGGGGGACAGATACGCAGTATTTT. Translation gives CASSVASGGGTDTQYF.

This clone has just one count. The chain uses TRBV11-2 and TRBJ2-5; TRBD2 is a possible D gene (7 bases). The CDR3 runs to 17 residues. The V gene's germline CDR1 is SGHAT and CDR2 FQNNGV. The V end was cut by 5 bases, the J end by 4 bases, with 23 bases between. The CDR3, as DNA: TGTGCCAGCAGCATCACCCCGGGGGCGGGAGTAGGAGAGACCCAGTACTTC. Protein: CASSITPGAGVGETQYF.

This chain connects TRBV7-8 to TRBJ1-2; D may be TRBD1 (5 bases). Germline CDR1 reads SGHVS; CDR2 reads FQNEAQ. V shed 1 base and J shed 7 bases, with 7 bases lying between them. There are 12 residues in the CDR3. Here the CDR3 reads CASSLVGAGYTF. The CDR3 DNA is TGTGCCAGCAGCTTAGTAGGGGCTGGCTACACCTTC.

The count of this clone is one. The chain uses TRBV27 and TRBJ1-1; D call uncertain. This CDR3 has 12 residues. Trimming shortened V by 8 bases and J by 1 base, and 8 bases separated the two germline ends. Looked up from germline, CDR1 is MNHEY and CDR2 is SMNVEV (reference sequence). This CDR3 is CASPGRNTEAFF. The CDR3 nucleotides are TGTGCCAGCCCCGGACGGAACACTGAAGCTTTCTTT.

V is TRBV14 and J is TRBJ2-5; D not resolved. The germline gives CDR1 SGHDN, CDR2 FVKESK. CDR3 length: 13 residues. Deletions cut 1 base from V and 1 base from J, with 4 bases between. This chain's CDR3 is CASSQALQETQYF. For the CDR3, the DNA is TGTGCCAGCAGCCAAGCCCTCCAAGAGACCCAGTACTTC.

The V and J genes are TRBV18 and TRBJ1-2; 12 nucleotides align to TRBD1. The germline CDR1 and CDR2 sequences are KGHSH and LQKENI. Unmatched junction bases numbered 8, after V lost 6 bases and J lost 6 bases. The CDR3 totals 15 residues. CDR3 nucleotide sequence: TGTGCCAGCTCGGTCCCGGGACAGGGGGCGGATGGCTACACCTTC. This encodes CASSVPGQGADGYTF.